This TCR beta chain was found in a study of early T cells in non-severe SARS-CoV-2 infection. Study overall: Bulk RNA from unsorted whole blood was sequenced; chains were unpaired.

Deletions cut 6 bases from V and 7 bases from J, with 16 bases between. The V gene's germline CDR1 is LGHDT and CDR2 YNNKEL (reference sequence). The CDR3 runs to 14 residues. Attachment of unique molecular identifiers was made to individual cDNA molecules. Using its own MiXCR run on the 5' RACE reads, TCRdb lists one record per CDR3 protein. The sample includes roughly 75,000 distinct CDR3 sequences, 12% of them seen just once. The sequenced material came from whole blood. This chain uses TRBV3-1 with TRBJ2-1; unclear D gene. The receptor was derived from an adult who was a healthcare worker with PCR-confirmed SARS-CoV-2 infection or an uninfected control (not recorded which). CDR3 nucleotide sequence: TGTGCCAGCAGTCCTGCCAGTGGTGGGAATGAGCAGTTCTTC. Translating it yields CASSPASGGNEQFF.